A selection of T cell receptor beta chains follows, all from one sample in a study of T cell responses to AZD1222 COVID-19 vaccine. Clones were sequenced by immunoSEQ multiplex PCR, and TCRdb holds only the in-frame ones, with some missing. The sample holds some 170,000 clones, over 85% seen once. Source: peripheral blood, taken on day 0 of AZD1222 vaccination. The receptors come from an adult in good health. Each CDR3 is given with its conserved first and last residue. The D gene is left open where the match is weak. A row's size may be missing; if present it is once, few, many or a size class.

TRBJ2-5 | - | once | TRBV18 | TGTGCCAGCTCACACAGGGACGAGACCCAGTACTTC | CASSHRDETQYF
TRBJ2-2 | TRBD2 | - | TRBV2 | TGTGCCAGCAGTATCGGACTAGCGGGAGGGGGCGGGGAGCTGTTTTTT | CASSIGLAGGGGELFF
TRBJ1-5 | - | - | TRBV19 | TGTGCCAGTAGTATAAAAGGGCTTGTCCAGCCCCAGCATTTT | CASSIKGLVQPQHF
TRBJ2-1 | TRBD2 | - | TRBV4-1 | TGCGCCAGCAGCCAAGCTGGGACTAGCGCATTAGATGAGCAGTTCTTC | CASSQAGTSALDEQFF
TRBJ2-5 | - | once | TRBV5-1 | TGCGCCAGCAGCTCCACAAGTCCCCGTGGTTCTGGAGAGACCCAGTACTTC | CASSSTSPRGSGETQYF
TRBJ2-1 | - | - | TRBV11-3 | TGTGCCAGCAGCTTAGATTCCCAAAGATACAATGAGCAGTTCTTC | CASSLDSQRYNEQFF
TRBJ1-1 | - | - | TRBV12-2 | TGTGCAAGTCGATCGGACAGGGGGCGCACTGAAGCTTTCTTT | CASRSDRGRTEAFF
TRBJ2-2 | TRBD1 | - | TRBV7-9 | TGTGCCAGCAGCTCAGACAGGGGAAACACCGGGGAGCTGTTTTTT | CASSSDRGNTGELFF
TRBJ1-1 | - | - | TRBV19 | TGTGCCAGTAAGAACTGGGTTGAGGCTGAAGCTTTCTTT | CASKNWVEAEAFF
TRBJ2-1 | TRBD2 | many | TRBV6-5 | TGTGCCAGCAGCGCGGGAGGATCCTACAATGAGCAGTTCTTC | CASSAGGSYNEQFF
TRBJ2-1 | - | - | TRBV7-9 | TGTGCCAGCAGCCAGTTGAGGGGGAATGAGCAGTTCTTC | CASSQLRGNEQFF
TRBJ1-2 | - | - | TRBV9 | TGTGCCAGCAGCCGGGACCGCTATGGCTACACCTTC | CASSRDRYGYTF
TRBJ1-1 | - | - | TRBV27 | TGTGCCAGCAGTTCGGCTGGGACACCCCGGAACACTGAAGCTTTCTTT | CASSSAGTPRNTEAFF
TRBJ1-2 | - | - | TRBV12-5 | TGTGCTAGTGGTTCCGACCCCCGGACAGCAAACTACTATGGCTACACCTTC | CASGSDPRTANYYGYTF
TRBJ2-7 | - | - | TRBV14 | TGTGCCAGCAGCAACTCCTACGAGCAGTACTTC | CASSNSYEQYF
TRBJ2-7 | - | - | TRBV5-1 | TGCGCCAGCAGAGGAGAGTACGAGCAGTACTTC | CASRGEYEQYF
TRBJ1-6 | - | - | TRBV5-4 | TGTGCCAGCAGCTTCGAGGACGCGAGTTCACCCCTCCACTTT | CASSFEDASSPLHF
TRBJ1-3 | - | - | TRBV12-3/TRBV12-4 | TGTGCCAGCAGTTTAGCTTCTGGAAACACCATATATTTT | CASSLASGNTIYF
TRBJ2-1 | TRBD1 | once | TRBV18 | TGTGCCAGCTCACCTTGGACAGGGGGGGATGAGCAGTTCTTC | CASSPWTGGDEQFF
TRBJ1-2 | - | - | TRBV4-1 | TGCGCCAGCAGCCCGACCGCCCTAGAGGGCTACACCTTC | CASSPTALEGYTF
TRBJ1-4 | TRBD1 | - | TRBV12-3/TRBV12-4 | TGTGCCAGCAGCCAGGGGGGTGAAAAACTGTTTTTT | CASSQGGEKLFF
TRBJ1-1 | - | - | TRBV15 | TGTGCCATCGATACCGGGTTTAAAGCTTTCTTT | CAIDTGFKAFF
TRBJ1-2 | - | - | TRBV25-1 | TGTGCCAGCAGTGAACCTGGGAGGGACTATGGCTACACCTTC | CASSEPGRDYGYTF
TRBJ2-3 | - | - | TRBV6-5 | TGTGCCAGCAGACTCGACAGCACAGATACGCAGTATTTT | CASRLDSTDTQYF
TRBJ1-2 | - | - | TRBV5-5 | TGTGCCAGCAGCTTGGGACAAGGGGAGGGTGGCTACACCTTC | CASSLGQGEGGYTF
TRBJ1-1 | - | - | TRBV5-1 | TGCGCCAGCAGCTTGGGTAGGGGAGGTTACACTGAAGCTTTCTTT | CASSLGRGGYTEAFF
TRBJ2-7 | - | - | TRBV12-2 | TGTGCAAGTCGCTCCCACGGACTAGCGGGAGACTTGGACGAGCAGTACTTC | CASRSHGLAGDLDEQYF
TRBJ1-5 | - | - | TRBV6-2/TRBV6-3 | TGTGCCAGCAGTTACTCGGTGAATCAGCCCCAGCATTTT | CASSYSVNQPQHF
TRBJ1-1 | - | - | TRBV5-4 | TGTGCCAGCAGCTTGAGTGGGTGGAGGGGGGGAACTGAAGCTTTCTTT | CASSLSGWRGGTEAFF
TRBJ1-5 | - | few | TRBV18 | TGTGCCAGCTCACCGAACAGCAATCAGCCCCAGCATTTT | CASSPNSNQPQHF
TRBJ1-5 | - | - | TRBV30 | TGTGCCTGGGGAGGAGGCAGGGACCAGCCCCAGCATTTT | CAWGGGRDQPQHF
TRBJ2-7 | - | - | TRBV27 | TGTGCCAGCAGTTTACTGGACAGTTCGGGCGAGCAGTACTTC | CASSLLDSSGEQYF
TRBJ1-6 | - | - | TRBV6-5 | TGTGCCAGCACCTTTAGGGCCAATAATTCACCCCTCCACTTT | CASTFRANNSPLHF
TRBJ1-2 | TRBD1 | once | TRBV10-3 | TGTGCCATCAGTACGGGACAGGGGAACACCTTC | CAISTGQGNTF
TRBJ2-5 | TRBD2 | - | TRBV6-5 | TGTGCCAGCAGTTACTTACTAGCGGGAACAGAGACCCAGTACTTC | CASSYLLAGTETQYF
TRBJ2-7 | TRBD2 | - | TRBV2 | TGTGCCAGCGCAAGTGGACTAGCGGGCTACGAGCAGTACTTC | CASASGLAGYEQYF
TRBJ2-7 | - | - | TRBV7-9 | TGTGCCAGCAGCAACCTCTCCGGGCCGGTCTACGAGCAGTACTTC | CASSNLSGPVYEQYF
TRBJ1-1 | - | - | TRBV12-3/TRBV12-4 | TGTGCCAGCATTACGGACACTGAAGCTTTCTTT | CASITDTEAFF
TRBJ2-1 | - | - | TRBV27 | TGTGCCAGCAGGTTAAGGGAGTCGAGGCCTAATGAGCAGTTCTTC | CASRLRESRPNEQFF
TRBJ1-3 | - | - | TRBV27 | TGTGCCAGCAGTTTAGGCGCTCCCTCTGGAAACACCATATATTTT | CASSLGAPSGNTIYF
TRBJ1-4 | TRBD1 | - | TRBV3-1/TRBV3-2 | TGTGCCAGCAGCCTTGTTGCGGGACAGGGGTCTGAAAAACTGTTTTTT | CASSLVAGQGSEKLFF